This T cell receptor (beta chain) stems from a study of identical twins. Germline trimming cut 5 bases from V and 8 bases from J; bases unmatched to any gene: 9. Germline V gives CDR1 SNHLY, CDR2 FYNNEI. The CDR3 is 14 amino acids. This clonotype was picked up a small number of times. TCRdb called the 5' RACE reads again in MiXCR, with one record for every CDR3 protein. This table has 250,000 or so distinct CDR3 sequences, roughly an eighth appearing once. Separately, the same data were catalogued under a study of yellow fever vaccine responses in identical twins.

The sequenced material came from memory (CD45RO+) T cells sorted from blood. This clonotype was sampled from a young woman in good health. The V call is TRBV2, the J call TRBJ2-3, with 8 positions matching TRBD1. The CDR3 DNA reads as TGTGCCAGCAGTCCCGGGACAGGTCAGACTACGCAGTATTTT. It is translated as CASSPGTGQTTQYF.